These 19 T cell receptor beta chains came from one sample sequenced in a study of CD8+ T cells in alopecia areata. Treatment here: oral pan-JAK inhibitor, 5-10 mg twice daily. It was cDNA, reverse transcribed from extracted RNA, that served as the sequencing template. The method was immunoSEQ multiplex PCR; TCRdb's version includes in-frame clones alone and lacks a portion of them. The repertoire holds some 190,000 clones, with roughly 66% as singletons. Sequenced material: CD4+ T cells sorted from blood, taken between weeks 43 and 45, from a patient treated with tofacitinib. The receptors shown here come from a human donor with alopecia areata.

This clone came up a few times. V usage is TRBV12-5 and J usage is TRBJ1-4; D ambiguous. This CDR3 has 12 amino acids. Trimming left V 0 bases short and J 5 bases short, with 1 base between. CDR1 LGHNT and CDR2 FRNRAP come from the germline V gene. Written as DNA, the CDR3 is TGTGCTAGTGGTTTGGTGAATGAAAAACTGTTTTTT. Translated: CASGLVNEKLFF.

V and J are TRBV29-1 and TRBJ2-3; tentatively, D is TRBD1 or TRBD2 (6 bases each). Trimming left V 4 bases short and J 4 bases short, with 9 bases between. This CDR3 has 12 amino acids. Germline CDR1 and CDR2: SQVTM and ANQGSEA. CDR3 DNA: TGCAGCGTTGTGGAGGGGGCAGATACGCAGTATTTT. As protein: CSVVEGADTQYF.

The CDR3 coding sequence is TGCAGCGCCGACAGGGGGTTGGAGACCCAGTACTTC. This codes for CSADRGLETQYF. The chain carries TRBV29-1 and TRBJ2-5, with 9 bases identical to TRBD1. Germline CDR1 is SQVTM and CDR2 is ANQGSEA. Germline trimming cut 7 bases from V and 5 bases from J; bases unmatched to any gene: 5. The CDR3 has 12 residues.

This CDR3 is CASSSLGFTNEKLFF. Here the CDR3 DNA reads TGCGCCAGCAGCTCCCTTGGGTTCACTAATGAAAAACTGTTTTTT. The J gene is TRBJ1-4, the V gene TRBV5-1; D is uncertain. The CDR3 length is 15 residues. With 3 bases removed from V and 2 bases from J, the gap between germline ends came to 11 bases. Germline CDR1 is SGHRS and CDR2 is YFSETQ.

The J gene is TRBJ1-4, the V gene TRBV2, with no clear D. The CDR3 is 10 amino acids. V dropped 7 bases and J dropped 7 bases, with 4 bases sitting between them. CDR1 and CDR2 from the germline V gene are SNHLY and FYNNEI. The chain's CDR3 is CASKGEKLFF. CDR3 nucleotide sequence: TGTGCCAGCAAGGGTGAAAAACTGTTTTTT.

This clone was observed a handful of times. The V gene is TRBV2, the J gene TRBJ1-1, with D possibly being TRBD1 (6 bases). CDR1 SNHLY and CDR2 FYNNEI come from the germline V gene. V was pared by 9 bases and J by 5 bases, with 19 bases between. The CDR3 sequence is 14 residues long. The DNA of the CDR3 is TGTGCCAGAGGGAAAGGAGGGGGAGGGACTGAAGCTTTCTTT. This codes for CARGKGGGGTEAFF. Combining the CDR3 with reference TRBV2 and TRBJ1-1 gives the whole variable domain EPEVTQTPSHQVTQMGQEVILRCVPISNHLYFYWYRQILGQKVEFLVSFYNNEISEKSEIFDDQFSVERPDGSNFTLKIRSTKLEDSAMYFCARGKGGGGTEAFFGQGTRLTVV.

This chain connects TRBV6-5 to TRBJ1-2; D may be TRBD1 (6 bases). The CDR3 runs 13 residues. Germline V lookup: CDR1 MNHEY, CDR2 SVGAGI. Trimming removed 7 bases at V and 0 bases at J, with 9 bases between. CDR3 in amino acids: CASIGQPNYGYTF. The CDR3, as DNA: TGTGCCAGCATCGGACAGCCTAACTATGGCTACACCTTC.

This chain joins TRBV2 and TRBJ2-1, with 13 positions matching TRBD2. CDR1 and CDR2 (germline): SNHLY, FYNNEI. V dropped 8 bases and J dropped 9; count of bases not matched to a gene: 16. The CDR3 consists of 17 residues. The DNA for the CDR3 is TGTGCCAGCGGGCGAACTTCCGGGACTAGCGGGGTGGGTGAGCAGTTCTTC. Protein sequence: CASGRTSGTSGVGEQFF.

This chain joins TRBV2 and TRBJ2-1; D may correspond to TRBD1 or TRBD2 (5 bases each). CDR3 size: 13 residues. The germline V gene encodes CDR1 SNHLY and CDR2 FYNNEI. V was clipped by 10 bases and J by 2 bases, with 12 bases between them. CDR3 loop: CATSGQAYNEQFF. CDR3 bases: TGTGCCACCTCGGGGCAGGCCTACAATGAGCAGTTCTTC.

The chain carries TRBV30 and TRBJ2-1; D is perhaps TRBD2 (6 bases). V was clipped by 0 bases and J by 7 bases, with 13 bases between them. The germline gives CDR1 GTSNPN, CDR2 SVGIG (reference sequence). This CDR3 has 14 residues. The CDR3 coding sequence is TGTGCCTGGAGTGTAACTCGCGGGGCGAATGAGCAGTTCTTC. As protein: CAWSVTRGANEQFF.

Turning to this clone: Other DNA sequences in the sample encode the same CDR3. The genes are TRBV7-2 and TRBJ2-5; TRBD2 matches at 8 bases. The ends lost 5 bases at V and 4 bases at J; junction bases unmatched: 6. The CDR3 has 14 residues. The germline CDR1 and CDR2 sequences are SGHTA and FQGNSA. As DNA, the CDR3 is TGTGCCAGCAGCCTATCGGGGGGGCGAGAGACCCAGTACTTC. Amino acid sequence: CASSLSGGRETQYF.

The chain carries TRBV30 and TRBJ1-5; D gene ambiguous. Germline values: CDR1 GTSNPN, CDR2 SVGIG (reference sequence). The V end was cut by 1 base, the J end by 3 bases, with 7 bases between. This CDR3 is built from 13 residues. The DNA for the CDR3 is TGTGCCTGGAGTGAACAGCACAATCAGCCCCAGCATTTT. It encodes CAWSEQHNQPQHF.

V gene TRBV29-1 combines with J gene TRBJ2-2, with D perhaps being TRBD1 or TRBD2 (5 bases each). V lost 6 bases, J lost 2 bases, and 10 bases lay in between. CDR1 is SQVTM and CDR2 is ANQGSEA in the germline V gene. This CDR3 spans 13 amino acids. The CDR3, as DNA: TGCAGCGTGGGACGGAGAAACACCGGGGAGCTGTTTTTT. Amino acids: CSVGRRNTGELFF.

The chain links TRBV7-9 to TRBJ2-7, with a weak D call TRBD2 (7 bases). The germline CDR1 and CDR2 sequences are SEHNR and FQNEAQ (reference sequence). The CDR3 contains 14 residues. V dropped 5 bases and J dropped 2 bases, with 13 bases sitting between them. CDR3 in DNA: TGTGCCAGCAGCCGTCTCGGGGGGCCCTACGAGCAGTACTTC. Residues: CASSRLGGPYEQYF.

The CDR3 nucleotides are TGCAGCGTTGATTATGGGTACGAGCAGTACTTC. It specifies CSVDYGYEQYF. The rearrangement uses TRBV29-1 and TRBJ2-7; the D is unclear. Per germline, CDR1 SQVTM and CDR2 ANQGSEA. Trimming took 3 bases from V and 4 from J, leaving 7 bases between them. There are 11 residues in the CDR3.

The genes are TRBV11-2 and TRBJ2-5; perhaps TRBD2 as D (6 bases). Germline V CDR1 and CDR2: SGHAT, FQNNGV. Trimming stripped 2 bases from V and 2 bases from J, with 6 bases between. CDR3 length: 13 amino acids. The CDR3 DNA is TGTGCCAGCAGCTTACTAGCGCAAGAGACCCAGTACTTC. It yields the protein CASSLLAQETQYF.

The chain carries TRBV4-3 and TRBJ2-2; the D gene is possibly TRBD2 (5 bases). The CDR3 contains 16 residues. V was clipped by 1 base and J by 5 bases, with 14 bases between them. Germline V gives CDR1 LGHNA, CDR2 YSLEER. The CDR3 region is CASSQALGSSTGELFF. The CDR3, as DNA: TGCGCCAGCAGCCAAGCCTTAGGGAGCTCTACCGGGGAGCTGTTTTTT.

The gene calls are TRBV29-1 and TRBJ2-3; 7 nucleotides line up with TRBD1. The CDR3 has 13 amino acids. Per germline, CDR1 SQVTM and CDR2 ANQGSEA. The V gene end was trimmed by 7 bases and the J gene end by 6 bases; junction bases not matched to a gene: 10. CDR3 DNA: TGCAGCGCTGACAGGGTTAGTCTGGATACGCAGTATTTT. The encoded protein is CSADRVSLDTQYF.

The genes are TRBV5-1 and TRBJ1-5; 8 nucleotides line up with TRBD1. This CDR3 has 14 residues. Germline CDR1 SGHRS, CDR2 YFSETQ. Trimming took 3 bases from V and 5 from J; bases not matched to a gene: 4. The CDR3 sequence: CASSSGGKDQPQHF. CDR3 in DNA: TGCGCCAGCAGCTCAGGGGGCAAGGATCAGCCCCAGCATTTT.